These T cell receptor beta chains were read from a single sample in a study of blood T cell repertoires in COVID-19. TCRdb's copy holds only in-frame clones and misses some; the assay was immunoSEQ multiplex PCR. The sample contains 200,000 to 250,000 clones, less than 85% of which appear only once. Input material: peripheral blood. The source of these receptors is a woman in her 70s with acute or convalescent COVID-19. Both conserved end residues are part of each CDR3. The order of the fields is CDR3 DNA, CDR3 protein, V gene, J gene, clone size, D gene. A D gene is named only where the DNA matches it firmly. Expanded clones get a size class; other rows say once, few or many, or leave the size out.

TGTGCCTGGAGCCCGCGACAGGGACTAGCGGGAGGAAAGAACACCGGGGAGCTGTTTTTT	CAWSPRQGLAGGKNTGELFF	TRBV30	TRBJ2-2	once	TRBD2
TGTGCCAGCAGGTTACAGTTGGATAGCAATCAGCCCCAGCATTTT	CASRLQLDSNQPQHF	TRBV2	TRBJ1-5	-	-
TGTGCCACCAGCAGAGATCTGATGCGTCGGGACAGCCGAGACAATGAGCAGTTCTTC	CATSRDLMRRDSRDNEQFF	TRBV15	TRBJ2-1	-	TRBD1
TGTGCCAGCAGCCCCCCGAGGACTAGCGGGAGGTCGGACACCGGGGAGCTGTTTTTT	CASSPPRTSGRSDTGELFF	TRBV9	TRBJ2-2	-	TRBD2
TGTGCCAGCAGCTTAGACCCCGGGACAGCTAACAATGAGCAGTTCTTC	CASSLDPGTANNEQFF	TRBV7-3	TRBJ2-1	-	TRBD1
TGTGCCAGCAGTGGTACCGGGACAGGGGGCAAGATTGGCTACACCTTC	CASSGTGTGGKIGYTF	TRBV25-1	TRBJ1-2	-	TRBD1
TGCAGTGCTCCAACTTTCTACGAGCAGTACTTC	CSAPTFYEQYF	TRBV20-1	TRBJ2-7	-	-
TGTGCCAGCAGCGTAGCTGGGCCAGGCTCACCCCTCCACTTT	CASSVAGPGSPLHF	TRBV9	TRBJ1-6	-	-
TGTGCCAGCAGCTGGGACAGCTCGAGCAATCAGCCCCAGCATTTT	CASSWDSSSNQPQHF	TRBV2	TRBJ1-5	-	TRBD1
TGTGCCAGCAGCCCGGGACAGGGAGACACCGGGGAGCTGTTTTTT	CASSPGQGDTGELFF	TRBV5-4	TRBJ2-2	once	TRBD1
TGTGCCAGCAGCGTAGAGGGGTGGAATGAAAAACTGTTTTTT	CASSVEGWNEKLFF	TRBV9	TRBJ1-4	few	-
TGTGCCAGCAGCCCACTCGGACTAGCAGCTAACACCGGGGAGCTGTTTTTT	CASSPLGLAANTGELFF	TRBV4-2	TRBJ2-2	-	TRBD2
TGTGCCACCAGTGACCCAAGGACAGGCTCCAATGAGCAGTTCTTC	CATSDPRTGSNEQFF	TRBV24-1	TRBJ2-1	-	TRBD1
TGTGCCAGCAGCCCAAGTATCCGGGATACTGAAGCTTTCTTT	CASSPSIRDTEAFF	TRBV5-4	TRBJ1-1	-	-
TGTGCCTGGAGTATGGGCGGGACCAGCAATCAGCCCCAGCATTTT	CAWSMGGTSNQPQHF	TRBV30	TRBJ1-5	once	-
TGTGCCAGCAGCCCCCAGGAGGCTTGGCACACCATATATTTT	CASSPQEAWHTIYF	TRBV9	TRBJ1-3	-	-
TGTGCCAGCAGTGAAAAACTAGCGAACACCGGGGAGCTGTTTTTT	CASSEKLANTGELFF	TRBV6-1	TRBJ2-2	-	-
TGTGCCAGCAGCCAATCCGGGAGGGGCTACAATGAGCAGTTCTTC	CASSQSGRGYNEQFF	TRBV2	TRBJ2-1	-	TRBD2
TGTGCCAGCTCACCGGCGTTGGGGGCATATGAGCAGTTCTTC	CASSPALGAYEQFF	TRBV18	TRBJ2-1	once	-
TGTGCCAGTAGTCGGACACCCCTCGCTGGAAACACCATATATTTT	CASSRTPLAGNTIYF	TRBV19	TRBJ1-3	-	-
TGTGCCAGTAGTCTACGACAAAGCTCCTACGAGCAGTACTTC	CASSLRQSSYEQYF	TRBV19	TRBJ2-7	-	-
TGTGCCAGCAGCTTAGATCCAGGAGGGACAGATACGCAGTATTTT	CASSLDPGGTDTQYF	TRBV11-2	TRBJ2-3	few	-
TGTGCCAGCAGCAGAAACTCCGAGCAGTACTTC	CASSRNSEQYF	TRBV3-1/TRBV3-2	TRBJ2-7	once	-
TGTGCCAGCAGTGAATTCCAGAACAATGAGCAGTTCTTC	CASSEFQNNEQFF	TRBV2	TRBJ2-1	-	-
TGTGCCAGCAGCTTAGGGACAGGGTCCGGGGAGCTGTTTTTT	CASSLGTGSGELFF	TRBV7-8	TRBJ2-2	-	TRBD1
TGTGCCAGCAGAGCAGGACTAGCGGTGTCTCATACGCAGTATTTT	CASRAGLAVSHTQYF	TRBV2	TRBJ2-3	few	TRBD2
TGCAGCGTTAGGGCGGGGTTAAGCACAGATACGCAGTATTTT	CSVRAGLSTDTQYF	TRBV29-1	TRBJ2-3	-	-
TGTGCCAGCAGCTTAACGCGGTCCTCCTACAATGAGCAGTTCTTC	CASSLTRSSYNEQFF	TRBV7-3	TRBJ2-1	-	-
TGCGCCAGCAGTCAAGGAGCGGGAGTGGACAATGAGCAGTTCTTC	CASSQGAGVDNEQFF	TRBV4-1	TRBJ2-1	-	TRBD2
TGTGCCAGCAGTCCTACCCAGACTAGCGGGACGACGGGCTCCGGGGAGCTGTTTTTT	CASSPTQTSGTTGSGELFF	TRBV28	TRBJ2-2	-	TRBD2
TGTGCCAGCAGTCCCTGGACAGGGTCTCGGTCACCCCTCCACTTT	CASSPWTGSRSPLHF	TRBV27	TRBJ1-6	-	TRBD1
TGTGCCTCCTCCAGGGATCTGGGAAACACCATATATTTT	CASSRDLGNTIYF	TRBV10-3	TRBJ1-3	-	-